The 13 T cell receptor beta chains in this list originate from one sample, sequenced in a study of cytomegalovirus exposure and HLA in healthy donors. The PCR made use of 60 Vbeta and 13 Jbeta primers. The method was immunoSEQ multiplex PCR; TCRdb's version includes in-frame clones alone and lacks a portion of them. Of some 170,000 clones in the sample, 75% to 85% were seen once. Material: PBMCs. All receptors derive from a girl aged 2 to 9 in good health and CMV-seropositive.

The genes are TRBV18 and TRBJ2-6; weak D call: TRBD2 (5 bases). This CDR3 has 15 amino acids. The ends were cut back, 6 bases at V and 0 bases at J, with 9 bases in the middle. CDR1 KGHSH and CDR2 LQKENI come from the germline V gene. CDR3 nucleotides: TGTGCCAGCTCTTCCGGGATCTCTGGGGCCAACGTCCTGACTTTC. Protein product: CASSSGISGANVLTF.

CDR3 coding DNA: TGCGCCAGCAGCCAAGGGACACTTGGACTAGCGGGAGGAGTGACCGGGGAGCTGTTTTTT. Protein: CASSQGTLGLAGGVTGELFF. This chain links TRBV4-1 with TRBJ2-2, with 14 bases matching TRBD2. The CDR3 totals 20 residues. The trim removed 1 base at V and 5 bases at J, leaving 12 bases unmatched. CDR1 is MGHRA, CDR2 YSYEKL, per germline.

The chain recombines TRBV29-1 with TRBJ1-1, with a possible D match to TRBD1 (6 bases). The germline V and J ends were trimmed by 0 bases and 4 bases, with 18 bases remaining between them. Germline values: CDR1 SQVTM, CDR2 ANQGSEA. This CDR3 contains 16 residues. The CDR3 DNA reads as TGCAGCGTTGAAGATAGGGGGGGAGGGCAGGGCACTGAAGCTTTCTTT. It is translated as CSVEDRGGGQGTEAFF.

V is TRBV30 and J is TRBJ2-7; 14 bases match TRBD2. Per the germline V gene, CDR1 is GTSNPN and CDR2 is SVGIG (reference sequence). J lost 6 bases, V lost 4 bases, and 5 bases had no gene match. This CDR3 spans 14 amino acids. CDR3 protein: CAWKGLAGASEQYF. CDR3 in DNA: TGTGCCTGGAAGGGACTAGCGGGAGCCAGCGAGCAGTACTTC.

The chain couples TRBV21-1 to TRBJ2-5; TRBD1 is taken as the D call from the table, unchecked against the DNA. TRBV21-1 is termed a pseudogene. CDR3 length equals 10 residues. DNA for the CDR3: TGTGCCAGGACGACAGGGACCCAGTACTTC. This translates into CARTTGTQYF.

This clone was found once. This chain links TRBV5-1 with TRBJ2-7; TRBD2 matches 9 bases. V shed 0 bases, J shed 3 bases, and the junction held 1 base outside the gene matches. Germline CDR1 is SGHRS and CDR2 is YFSETQ. This CDR3 contains 14 residues. This CDR3 reads CASSLGLAVYEQYF. CDR3 bases: TGCGCCAGCAGCTTGGGACTAGCGGTCTACGAGCAGTACTTC.

The rearrangement uses TRBV30 and TRBJ1-5, with a weak D call TRBD1 (6 bases). V gave up 2 bases and J gave up 7 bases, with 12 bases separating them. Germline assignment: CDR1 GTSNPN and CDR2 SVGIG (reference sequence). There are 13 residues in the CDR3. Here the CDR3 DNA reads TGTGCCTGGAGTCAACAGGGTAGGCAGCCCCAGCATTTT. This gives the protein CAWSQQGRQPQHF.

As concerns this clone: Relative to the germline gene, one junction end is altered; a read error may explain this. The J gene is TRBJ2-7, the V gene TRBV2, with D possibly TRBD2 on 6 matching bases. The CDR3 is 12 residues long. CDR1 is SNHLY, CDR2 FYNNEI, per germline. CDR3 in DNA: TGTGCCAGCAAGGAGGGGAGGAATGCCGCTACATTC. It is translated as CASKEGRNAATF.

This rearrangement joins TRBV10-3 to TRBJ2-1; 14 bases align to TRBD2. There are 20 residues in the CDR3. Germline V gene data show CDR1 as ENHRY and CDR2 as SYGVKD. The V segment lost 3 bases and the J segment 8 bases; nucleotides outside the gene matches: 18. The CDR3 protein is CAISDIGQPGLAGVFDEQFF. The CDR3 nucleotides read TGTGCCATCAGTGATATTGGACAGCCGGGACTAGCGGGGGTTTTCGATGAGCAGTTCTTC.

This chain links TRBV5-4 with TRBJ2-7; TRBD1 matches at 9 bases. The trim removed 4 bases at V and 2 bases at J, leaving 10 bases unmatched. This CDR3 spans 16 amino acids. CDR1 is SGHNT and CDR2 is YYREEE in the germline V gene (reference sequence). The chain's CDR3 is CASSRYRGRVAYEQYF. In DNA, the CDR3 is TGTGCCAGCAGCCGTTACAGGGGGCGAGTAGCCTACGAGCAGTACTTC.

In its sample, this clone was seen a few times. The chain recombines TRBV9 with TRBJ1-2; 8 nucleotides align to TRBD1. V dropped 3 bases and J dropped 0; count of bases not matched to a gene: 4. CDR3 length: 15 residues. Per germline, CDR1 SGDLS and CDR2 YYNGEE. CDR3 sequence: CASSDRGASNYGYTF. The DNA of the CDR3 is TGTGCCAGCAGCGACAGGGGGGCCTCTAACTATGGCTACACCTTC.

This clone was detected a few times. DNA for the CDR3: TGTGCCAGCAGGGGAGGAAGGGACACTGAAGCTTTCTTT. Its translation is CASRGGRDTEAFF. The J gene is TRBJ1-1, the V gene TRBV6-1; D is ambiguous. Germline V CDR1 and CDR2: MNHNS, SASEGT. This CDR3 region has 13 residues. Trimming removed 6 bases from V and 3 bases from J, with 11 bases in between.

The chain recombines TRBV6-5 with TRBJ2-7; TRBD1 matches at 7 bases. From germline, CDR1 is MNHEY and CDR2 SVGAGI. The CDR3 extends over 15 amino acids. The ends lost 0 bases at V and 1 base at J; junction bases unmatched: 3. The CDR3 reads CASSYSGDRSYEQYF. In DNA, the CDR3 is TGTGCCAGCAGTTACTCCGGGGACAGATCCTACGAGCAGTACTTC.